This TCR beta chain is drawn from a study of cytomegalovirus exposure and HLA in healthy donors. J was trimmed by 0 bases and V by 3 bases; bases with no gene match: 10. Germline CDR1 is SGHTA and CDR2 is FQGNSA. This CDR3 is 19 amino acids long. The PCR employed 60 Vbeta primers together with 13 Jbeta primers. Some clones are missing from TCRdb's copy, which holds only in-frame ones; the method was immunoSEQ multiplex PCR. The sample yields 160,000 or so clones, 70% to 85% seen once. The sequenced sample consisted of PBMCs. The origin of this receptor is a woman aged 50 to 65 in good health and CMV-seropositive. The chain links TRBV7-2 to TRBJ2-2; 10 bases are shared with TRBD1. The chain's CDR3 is CASSFHFGGTGANTGELFF. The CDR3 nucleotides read TGTGCCAGCAGCTTCCATTTCGGGGGGACAGGGGCGAACACCGGGGAGCTGTTTTTT.